The 26 T cell receptor beta chains below were found in one sample sequenced in a study of radiotherapy plus CTLA-4 blockade in lung cancer. Sequencing used immunoSEQ multiplex PCR; TCRdb keeps in-frame clones, though not all of them. The data contain 90,000 to 100,000 clones, 88% of them singletons. The sample in question was peripheral blood, obtained from a patient treated with radiotherapy plus ipilimumab. The receptor source for this set is a human donor with non-small cell lung cancer that progressed on radiotherapy plus ipilimumab.

A word on this clone: At the DNA level, this CDR3 is encoded by other sequences in the same sample as well. This chain joins TRBV7-8 and TRBJ2-7, with 7 bases aligning to TRBD1. Trimming took 5 bases from V and 2 from J; bases not matched to a gene: 9. This CDR3 comprises 15 residues. CDR1 SGHVS and CDR2 FQNEAQ come from the germline V gene. CDR3 DNA sequence: TGTGCCAGCAGCCCCCGGACAGGCGAGACCTACGAGCAGTACTTC. Its protein product is CASSPRTGETYEQYF. The variable domain in full, with the rest retrieved from reference TRBV7-8 and TRBJ2-7, is GAGVSQSPRYKVAKRGQDVALRCDPISGHVSLFWYQQALGQGPEFLTYFQNEAQLDKSGLPSDRFFAERPEGSVSTLKIQRTQQEDSAVYLCASSPRTGETYEQYFGPGTRLTVT.

This clone was recorded once. This sequence joins TRBV6-5 and TRBJ2-1; TRBD2 matches 15 bases. CDR1 and CDR2 (germline): MNHEY, SVGAGI. The CDR3 covers 14 residues. V lost 8 bases to trimming and J lost 6 bases; unmatched junction nucleotides: 2. Here the CDR3 DNA reads TGTGCCAGCGGACTAGCGGGAGGGACCAATGAGCAGTTCTTC. Translated: CASGLAGGTNEQFF.

J is TRBJ2-1 and V is TRBV18; 8 bases fit TRBD2. Germline CDR1 reads KGHSH; CDR2 reads LQKENI. This CDR3 has 12 residues. The V gene end was trimmed by 6 bases and the J gene end by 8 bases; junction bases not matched to a gene: 3. CDR3 region: CASSGTRDEQFF. The CDR3 coding sequence is TGTGCCAGCTCGGGGACTAGAGATGAGCAGTTCTTC.

The chain couples TRBV6-5 to TRBJ2-7, with 9 bases identical to TRBD2. The ends lost 7 bases at V and 4 bases at J; junction bases unmatched: 8. Germline V gene lookup returns CDR1 MNHEY and CDR2 SVGAGI. The CDR3 is 14 residues long. CDR3 in amino acids: CASKMSSGKYEQYF. CDR3 DNA sequence: TGTGCCAGCAAGATGTCTAGCGGGAAGTACGAGCAGTACTTC.

This clone appeared once. This chain links TRBV29-1 with TRBJ2-7, with D possibly matching TRBD1 (7 bases). The CDR3 totals 16 residues. Germline assignment: CDR1 SQVTM and CDR2 ANQGSEA. V lost 5 bases, J lost 6 bases, and 26 bases lay in between. The CDR3 coding sequence is TGCAGCGTTTTTCTCTGGAGGGCAGGGGGAAAGGGCGAGCAGTACTTC. It specifies CSVFLWRAGGKGEQYF.

V is TRBV11-2 and J is TRBJ2-3; TRBD2 aligns across 12 bases. The CDR3 sequence is 16 residues long. V trimming: 2 bases; J trimming: 4 bases; junction bases outside the gene matches: 4. Germline CDR1 is SGHAT and CDR2 is FQNNGV. CDR3 amino acids: CASSLFSSGRADTQYF. CDR3 nucleotide sequence: TGTGCCAGCAGCTTATTCTCTAGCGGGAGGGCAGATACGCAGTATTTT.

This chain joins TRBV6-5 and TRBJ1-1; D may be TRBD1 (5 bases). V lost 6 bases to trimming and J lost 0 bases, with 11 bases between them. There are 14 residues in the CDR3. The V gene's germline CDR1 is MNHEY and CDR2 SVGAGI. CDR3 sequence reads: CASSKTGLNTEAFF. As DNA, the CDR3 is TGTGCCAGCAGCAAAACAGGCTTGAACACTGAAGCTTTCTTT.

This chain joins TRBV6-5 and TRBJ2-2; 7 bases align to TRBD2. CDR1 MNHEY and CDR2 SVGAGI come from the germline V gene. J was trimmed by 7 bases and V by 7 bases; bases with no gene match: 9. The CDR3 is 14 residues long. The CDR3 DNA reads TGTGCCAGCACTCGACTAGCCGATATCGGGGAGCTGTTTTTT. Amino acid sequence: CASTRLADIGELFF.

The V gene is TRBV7-2, the J gene TRBJ2-7; D unclear. The CDR3 is 14 residues long. The V and J ends lost 4 bases and 1 base respectively, with 11 bases between them. CDR1 and CDR2 from the germline V gene are SGHTA and FQGNSA. The CDR3 spells CASSSPSLSYEQYF. CDR3 nucleotides: TGTGCCAGCAGCTCCCCCTCACTTTCCTACGAGCAGTACTTC. The complete variable domain, with remaining parts taken from reference TRBV7-2 and TRBJ2-7, reads GAGVSQSPSNKVTEKGKDVELRCDPISGHTALYWYRQSLGQGLEFLIYFQGNSAPDKSGLPSDRFSAERTGGSVSTLTIQRTQQEDSAVYLCASSSPSLSYEQYFGPGTRLTVT.

This chain links TRBV25-1 with TRBJ1-2; TRBD1 agrees at 12 bases. The length of the CDR3 is 16 residues. CDR1 and CDR2 from the germline V gene are MGHDK and SYGVNS. V was pared by 5 bases and J by 7 bases, with 11 bases of the junction left unmatched. CDR3 residues: CASSLGGDRGRSGYTF. CDR3 DNA: TGTGCCAGCAGTCTGGGGGGGGACAGGGGGCGAAGTGGCTACACCTTC.

The rearrangement uses TRBV28 and TRBJ2-5; 11 positions match TRBD2. Germline lookup yields CDR1 MDHEN and CDR2 SYDVKM. This CDR3 comprises 13 residues. Trimming at V came to 7 bases and at J to 3 bases, leaving 1 base not matched to a gene. CDR3 sequence reads: CASISGREETQYF. DNA of the CDR3: TGTGCCAGCATTAGCGGGAGGGAAGAGACCCAGTACTTC.

V is TRBV5-4 and J is TRBJ2-1; D may correspond to TRBD1 or TRBD2 (5 bases each). This CDR3 contains 15 residues. Trimming took off 4 bases at V and 6 bases at J, with 17 bases between the two ends. Germline CDR1 and CDR2: SGHNT and YYREEE (reference sequence). This chain's CDR3 is CASSEGLAASNEQFF. CDR3 coding DNA: TGTGCCAGCAGCGAGGGGCTAGCTGCCTCCAATGAGCAGTTCTTC.

V and J are TRBV6-6 and TRBJ2-3, with unresolved D. The CDR3 contains 13 residues. V was pared by 7 bases and J by 4 bases, with 12 bases between. CDR1 and CDR2 (germline): MNHNY, SVGAGI (reference sequence). Here the CDR3 reads CASIPSGADTQYF. CDR3 DNA: TGTGCCAGCATCCCCAGTGGGGCAGATACGCAGTATTTT.

This clone was seen only a few times. CDR3 bases: TGTGCCAGCAGTGGTTTCAGGACAGCAGAAAAACTGTTTTTT. As protein: CASSGFRTAEKLFF. This sequence joins TRBV2 and TRBJ1-4; TRBD1 is a possible D gene (6 bases). V was clipped by 4 bases and J by 8 bases, with 14 bases between them. The CDR3 extends over 14 amino acids. Per germline, CDR1 SNHLY and CDR2 FYNNEI.

The rearrangement uses TRBV5-1 and TRBJ2-5; 9 bases are a match to TRBD2. This CDR3 comprises 15 residues. After removal of 0 bases from V and 5 bases from J, the junction contained 5 bases not matched to a gene. The germline gives CDR1 SGHRS, CDR2 YFSETQ. The CDR3 here is CASSLAAGGLETQYF. In DNA form, the CDR3 reads TGCGCCAGCAGCTTGGCTGCGGGAGGGCTGGAGACCCAGTACTTC. The variable domain in full, with the rest retrieved from reference TRBV5-1 and TRBJ2-5, is KAGVTQTPRYLIKTRGQQVTLSCSPISGHRSVSWYQQTPGQGLQFLFEYFSETQRNKGNFPGRFSGRQFSNSRSEMNVSTLELGDSALYLCASSLAAGGLETQYFGPGTRLLVL.

In the case of this clone: Mismatch with germline at one junction end may stem from a read error. The chain uses TRBV4-1 and TRBJ2-7; 7 bases map to TRBD1. Per the germline V gene, CDR1 is MGHRA and CDR2 is YSYEKL. The length of the CDR3 is 14 residues. The CDR3 coding sequence is TGCGCCAGCAGCCCCTGGGACAGCTCCTCCGAGCAGTACTTC. Amino acid sequence: CASSPWDSSSEQYF.

This chain uses TRBV19 with TRBJ2-3; D is uncertain. Germline V gene sequence: CDR1 LNHDA, CDR2 SQIVND (reference sequence). The CDR3 sequence is 14 residues long. V was cut by 3 bases and J by 0 bases, with 7 bases left in between. In DNA form, the CDR3 reads TGTGCCAGTAGTATCATGGCTAGCACAGATACGCAGTATTTT. This encodes CASSIMASTDTQYF.

J is TRBJ1-1 and V is TRBV30; 7 positions agree with TRBD1. Germline lookup yields CDR1 GTSNPN and CDR2 SVGIG (reference sequence). V dropped 5 bases and J dropped 4; count of bases not matched to a gene: 7. This CDR3 comprises 13 residues. CDR3 sequence: CAWGLDRATEAFF. As DNA, the CDR3 is TGTGCCTGGGGGTTAGACAGGGCCACTGAAGCTTTCTTT.

The CDR3 nucleotides are TGTGCCAGCAGTTCGCGAGGGGGCTCCACCGGGGAGCTGTTTTTT. Its protein product is CASSSRGGSTGELFF. The chain carries TRBV6-6 and TRBJ2-2; 7 nucleotides agree with TRBD1. The germline gives CDR1 MNHNY, CDR2 SVGAGI (reference sequence). The CDR3 is 15 residues long. The trim removed 4 bases at V and 4 bases at J, leaving 6 bases unmatched.

The chain has TRBV15 and TRBJ2-2, with D unresolved. Germline lookup yields CDR1 LNHNV and CDR2 YYDKDF (reference sequence). Trimming cost V 1 base and J 1 base, with 4 bases left between them. CDR3 size: 14 residues. CDR3 region: CATSRGQNTGELFF. CDR3 nucleotide sequence: TGTGCCACCAGCAGAGGACAGAACACCGGGGAGCTGTTTTTT.

V and J are TRBV6-6 and TRBJ2-1; 11 bases line up with TRBD1. Per germline, CDR1 MNHNY and CDR2 SVGAGI (reference sequence). Germline trimming cut 7 bases from V and 7 bases from J; bases unmatched to any gene: 9. The CDR3 has 15 residues. The CDR3 reads CASTVTGTGGNEQFF. The CDR3 nucleotides read TGTGCCAGCACGGTGACCGGGACAGGGGGGAATGAGCAGTTCTTC.

The V and J genes are TRBV7-2 and TRBJ2-7; D gene uncertain. The CDR3 has 15 amino acids. Trimming took 1 base from V and 3 from J, leaving 13 bases between them. Germline V lookup: CDR1 SGHTA, CDR2 FQGNSA. The CDR3 region is CASSLVQGPDYEQYF. The CDR3 nucleotides are TGTGCCAGCAGCTTAGTCCAAGGGCCTGACTACGAGCAGTACTTC.

V and J are TRBV7-9 and TRBJ2-1, with 7 bases fitting TRBD2. The germline V gene encodes CDR1 SEHNR and CDR2 FQNEAQ (reference sequence). The V and J ends lost 5 bases and 4 bases, in that order; junction bases with no gene match: 11. There are 16 residues in the CDR3. The CDR3 DNA is TGTGCCAGCAGCCCAACCCTGGGACTACCATACAATGAGCAGTTCTTC. Its protein is CASSPTLGLPYNEQFF.

The V and J genes are TRBV5-5 and TRBJ2-7, with 11 bases fitting TRBD2. CDR1 SGHKS and CDR2 YYEKEE come from the germline V gene (reference sequence). This CDR3 comprises 16 residues. With 2 bases clipped from V and 3 bases from J, the junction kept 7 bases outside the gene matches. The CDR3 spells CASSFNRLAGNYEQYF. CDR3 sequence (DNA): TGTGCCAGCAGCTTTAACAGACTAGCGGGAAACTACGAGCAGTACTTC.

The V gene is TRBV19, the J gene TRBJ1-5; TRBD1 is a possible D gene (5 bases). The CDR3 totals 17 residues. V lost 4 bases and J lost 0, with 16 bases in between. Germline-derived CDR1 and CDR2 are LNHDA and SQIVND (reference sequence). Here the CDR3 DNA reads TGTGCCAGTAGTAGGACGGGGGATCCGTATAGCAATCAGCCCCAGCATTTT. Protein product: CASSRTGDPYSNQPQHF. Combining the CDR3 with reference TRBV19 and TRBJ1-5 gives the whole variable domain DGGITQSPKYLFRKEGQNVTLSCEQNLNHDAMYWYRQDPGQGLRLIYYSQIVNDFQKGDIAEGYSVSREKKESFPLTVTSAQKNPTAFYLCASSRTGDPYSNQPQHFGDGTRLSIL.

CDR3 in DNA: TGTGCCAGCAGCGGCGAGGGAGTCTCAGATACGCAGTATTTT. Its protein product is CASSGEGVSDTQYF. This chain links TRBV9 with TRBJ2-3, with TRBD2 as a possible D gene (5 bases). V was pared by 3 bases and J by 4 bases, with 12 bases between. The CDR3 is made up of 14 amino acids. From germline, CDR1 is SGDLS and CDR2 YYNGEE.